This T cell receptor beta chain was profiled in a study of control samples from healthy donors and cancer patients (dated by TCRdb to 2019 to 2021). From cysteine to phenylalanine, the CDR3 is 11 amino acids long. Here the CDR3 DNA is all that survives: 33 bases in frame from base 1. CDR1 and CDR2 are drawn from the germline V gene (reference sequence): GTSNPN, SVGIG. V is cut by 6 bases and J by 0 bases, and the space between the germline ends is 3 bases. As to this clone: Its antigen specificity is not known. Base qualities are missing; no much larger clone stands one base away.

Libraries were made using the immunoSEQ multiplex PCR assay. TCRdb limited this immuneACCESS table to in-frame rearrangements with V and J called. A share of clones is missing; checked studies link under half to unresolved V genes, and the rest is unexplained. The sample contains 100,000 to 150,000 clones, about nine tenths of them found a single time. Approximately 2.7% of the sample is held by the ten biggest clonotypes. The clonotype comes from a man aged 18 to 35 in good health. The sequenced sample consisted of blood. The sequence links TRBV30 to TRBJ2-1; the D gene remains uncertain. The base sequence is TGTGCCTGCAGCTCCTACAATGAGCAGTTCTTC. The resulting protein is CACSSYNEQFF.